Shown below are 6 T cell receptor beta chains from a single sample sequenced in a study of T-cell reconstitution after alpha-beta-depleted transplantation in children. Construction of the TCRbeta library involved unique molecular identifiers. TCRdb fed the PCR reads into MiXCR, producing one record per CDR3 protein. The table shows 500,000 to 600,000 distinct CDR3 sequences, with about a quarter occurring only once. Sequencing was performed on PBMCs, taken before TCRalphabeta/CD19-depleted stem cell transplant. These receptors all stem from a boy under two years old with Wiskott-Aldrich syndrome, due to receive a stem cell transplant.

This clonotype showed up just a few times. CDR3 sequence: CASSLWPVLNNQPQHF. Written as DNA, the CDR3 is TGTGCCAGCAGCTTGTGGCCGGTGCTGAACAATCAGCCCCAGCATTTT. The chain joins TRBV5-8 to TRBJ1-5; no definite D call. Trimming stripped 1 base from V and 3 bases from J, with 14 bases between. From germline, CDR1 is SGHTS and CDR2 YDEGEE. The CDR3 has 16 residues.

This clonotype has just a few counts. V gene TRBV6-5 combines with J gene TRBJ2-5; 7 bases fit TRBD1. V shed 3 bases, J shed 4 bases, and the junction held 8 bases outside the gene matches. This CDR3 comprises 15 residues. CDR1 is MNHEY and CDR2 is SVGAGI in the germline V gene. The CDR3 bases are TGTGCCAGCAGTTATTCTGTGGGGACAGCAGAGACCCAGTACTTC. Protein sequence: CASSYSVGTAETQYF.

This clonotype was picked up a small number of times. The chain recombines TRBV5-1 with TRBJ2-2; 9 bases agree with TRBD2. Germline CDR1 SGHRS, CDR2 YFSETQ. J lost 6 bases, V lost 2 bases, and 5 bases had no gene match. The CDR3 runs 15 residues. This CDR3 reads CASSFIAGVPGELFF. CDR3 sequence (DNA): TGCGCCAGCAGCTTCATAGCGGGAGTCCCCGGGGAGCTGTTTTTT.

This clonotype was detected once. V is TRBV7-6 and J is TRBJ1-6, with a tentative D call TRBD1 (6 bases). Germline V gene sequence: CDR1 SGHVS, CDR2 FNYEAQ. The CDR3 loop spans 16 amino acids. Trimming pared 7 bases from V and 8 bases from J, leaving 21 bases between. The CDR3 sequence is CASTQGPRGVDSPLHF. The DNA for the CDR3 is TGTGCCAGCACCCAGGGGCCAAGGGGGGTTGATTCACCCCTCCACTTT.

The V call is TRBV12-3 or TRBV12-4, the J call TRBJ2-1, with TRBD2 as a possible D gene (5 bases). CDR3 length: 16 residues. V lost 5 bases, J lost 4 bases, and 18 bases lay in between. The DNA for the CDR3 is TGTGCCAGCAGTCCCTCGGGCAGGCGGAGGTACAATGAGCAGTTCTTC. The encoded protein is CASSPSGRRRYNEQFF.

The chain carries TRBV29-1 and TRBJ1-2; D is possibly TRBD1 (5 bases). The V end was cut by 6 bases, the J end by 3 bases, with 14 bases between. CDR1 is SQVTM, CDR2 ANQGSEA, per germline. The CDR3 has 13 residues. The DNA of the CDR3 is TGCAGCGTACGCCGGGGGGTCGACTATGGCTACACCTTC. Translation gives CSVRRGVDYGYTF. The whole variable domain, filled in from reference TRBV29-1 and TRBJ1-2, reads SAVISQKPSRDICQRGTSLTIQCQVDSQVTMMFWYRQQPGQSLTLIATANQGSEATYESGFVIDKFPISRPNLTFSTLTVSNMSPEDSSIYLCSVRRGVDYGYTFGSGTRLTVV.